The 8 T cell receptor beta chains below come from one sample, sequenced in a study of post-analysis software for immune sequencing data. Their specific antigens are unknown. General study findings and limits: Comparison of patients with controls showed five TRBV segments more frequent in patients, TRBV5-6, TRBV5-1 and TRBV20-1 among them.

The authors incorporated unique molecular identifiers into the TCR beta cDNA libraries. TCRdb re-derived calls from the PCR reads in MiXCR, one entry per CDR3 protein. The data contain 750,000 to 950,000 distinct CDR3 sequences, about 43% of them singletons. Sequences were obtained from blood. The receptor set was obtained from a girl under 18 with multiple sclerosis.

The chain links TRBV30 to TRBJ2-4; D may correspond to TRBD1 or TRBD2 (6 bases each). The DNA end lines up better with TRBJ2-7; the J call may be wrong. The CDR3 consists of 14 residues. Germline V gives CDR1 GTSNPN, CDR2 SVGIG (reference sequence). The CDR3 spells CAWRVGRGPHEQYF. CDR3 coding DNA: TGTGCCTGGAGGGTCGGACGGGGGCCCCACGAGCAGTACTTC.

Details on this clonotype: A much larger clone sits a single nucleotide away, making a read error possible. CDR3 coding DNA: TGTGCCAGCAGCAAGACAGGGCGGAACACTGAAGCTTTCTTT. This sequence encodes CASSKTGRNTEAFF. The J gene is TRBJ1-1, the V gene TRBV7-8; TRBD1 aligns across 7 bases. CDR1 SGHVS and CDR2 FQNEAQ come from the germline V gene. This CDR3 is built from 14 residues. V lost 5 bases and J lost 1; bases outside the gene matches: 4.

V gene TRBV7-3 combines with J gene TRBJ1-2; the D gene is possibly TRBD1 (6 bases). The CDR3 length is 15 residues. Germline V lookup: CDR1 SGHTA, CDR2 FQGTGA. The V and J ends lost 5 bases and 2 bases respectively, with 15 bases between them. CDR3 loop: CASSPEGGGNYGYTF. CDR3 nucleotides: TGTGCCAGCAGCCCGGAGGGGGGGGGGAACTATGGCTACACCTTC. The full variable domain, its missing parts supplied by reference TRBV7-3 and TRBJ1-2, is GAGVSQTPSNKVTEKGKYVELRCDPISGHTALYWYRQSLGQGPEFLIYFQGTGAADDSGLPNDRFFAVRPEGSVSTLKIQRTERGDSAVYLCASSPEGGGNYGYTFGSGTRLTVV.

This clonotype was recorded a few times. The DNA of the CDR3 is TGTGCCAGCAGTCTATCAGGGGGCCGGTACAATGAGCAGTTCTTC. This codes for CASSLSGGRYNEQFF. The V call is TRBV6-5, the J call TRBJ2-1; TRBD1 aligns across 8 bases. The CDR3 is 15 amino acids. Germline V CDR1 and CDR2: MNHEY, SVGAGI. V lost 5 bases, J lost 4 bases, and 7 bases stayed unmatched.

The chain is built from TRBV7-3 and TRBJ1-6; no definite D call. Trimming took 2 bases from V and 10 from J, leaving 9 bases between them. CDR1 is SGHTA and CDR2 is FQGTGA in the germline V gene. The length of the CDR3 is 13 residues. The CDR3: CASSLGPGSPLHF. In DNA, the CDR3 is TGTGCCAGCAGCTTAGGTCCAGGATCACCCCTCCACTTT.

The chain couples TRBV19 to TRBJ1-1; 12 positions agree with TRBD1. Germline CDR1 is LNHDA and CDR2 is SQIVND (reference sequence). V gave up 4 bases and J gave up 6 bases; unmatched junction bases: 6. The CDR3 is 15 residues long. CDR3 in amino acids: CASSNRDRGLPEAFF. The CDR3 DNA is TGTGCCAGTAGTAACCGGGACAGGGGGCTACCTGAAGCTTTCTTT.

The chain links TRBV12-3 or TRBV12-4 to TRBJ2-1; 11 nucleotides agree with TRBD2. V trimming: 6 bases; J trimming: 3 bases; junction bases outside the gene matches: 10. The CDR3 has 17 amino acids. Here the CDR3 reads CASSPTSGSGVYNEQFF. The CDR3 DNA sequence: TGTGCCAGCAGCCCCACTAGCGGGAGCGGCGTCTACAATGAGCAGTTCTTC.

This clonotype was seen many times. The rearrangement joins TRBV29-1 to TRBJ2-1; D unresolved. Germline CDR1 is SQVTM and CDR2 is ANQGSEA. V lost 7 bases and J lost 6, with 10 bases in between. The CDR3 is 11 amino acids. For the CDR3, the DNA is TGCAGCGGAGAATCTGGCAATGAGCAGTTCTTC. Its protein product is CSGESGNEQFF.